The present entry profiles one TCR beta chain with its context. Its matching antigen is unknown. A mixed TRB-A/B primer pool amplified rearranged TRB by multiplex touch-down PCR. Each CDR3 protein is one row after TCRdb ran MiXCR on the multiplex PCR reads. The data contain more than 8,500 distinct CDR3 sequences, around two fifths of them singletons. Trimming took 5 bases from V and 5 from J, leaving 16 bases between them. There are 15 residues in the CDR3. Germline-derived CDR1 and CDR2 are SGHNT and YENEEA. Peripheral blood genomic DNA, not sorted cells or RNA, was the template. The data derive from a study of T cell repertoires in aging, cancer and after chemotherapy. Study-level findings and limits: Healthy donors lost TCR diversity with age mainly through richness, cancer patients through richness and evenness.

The sequenced sample consisted of blood. The chain carries TRBV11-3 and TRBJ2-1; possibly TRBD2 for D (6 bases). The receptor's source is a human donor in good health. The CDR3 DNA follows: TGTGCCAGCAGCGGATTAGGGACTTTCGACAATGAGCAGTTCTTC. The encoded protein is CASSGLGTFDNEQFF.